Below are 11 T cell receptor beta chains sequenced from a single sample in a study of technical replicates of blood from a few donors. TCRdb's copy holds only in-frame clones and misses some; the assay was immunoSEQ multiplex PCR. The sample includes 45,000 to 60,000 clones, approximately 95% seen only once; the top ten take about 0.39%. Sample: T cells isolated from PBMCs. The receptors stem from a human donor in good health.

The chain recombines TRBV18 with TRBJ2-7; 7 nucleotides line up with TRBD1. Losses at the gene ends were 6 bases for V and 3 bases for J; bases not matched to a gene: 5. Germline V CDR1 and CDR2: KGHSH, LQKENI. The CDR3 is 13 amino acids. CDR3 protein: CASSRRQGYEQYF. CDR3 nucleotide sequence: TGTGCCAGCTCCCGCAGACAGGGCTACGAGCAGTACTTC.

This chain links TRBV5-6 with TRBJ2-7; the match to TRBD2 covers 7 bases. Trimming removed 1 base from V and 7 bases from J; junction bases left unmatched: 14. The CDR3 covers 16 residues. CDR1 and CDR2 (germline): SGHDT, YYEEEE. CDR3 in amino acids: CASSLLSGLGLGEQYF. CDR3 DNA: TGTGCCAGCAGCTTGCTTTCCGGACTAGGATTGGGGGAGCAGTACTTC.

The chain combines TRBV29-1 with TRBJ2-1; 13 bases line up with TRBD2. V gave up 6 bases and J gave up 7 bases; unmatched junction bases: 6. From germline, CDR1 is SQVTM and CDR2 ANQGSEA. This CDR3 comprises 14 residues. The CDR3 DNA follows: TGCAGCGTCCCGGGACTAGCGGGATTGAATGAGCAGTTCTTC. It codes for CSVPGLAGLNEQFF.

The chain recombines TRBV7-8 with TRBJ2-1; 10 nucleotides align to TRBD2. CDR1 and CDR2 from the germline V gene are SGHVS and FQNEAQ. The trim removed 0 bases at V and 7 bases at J, leaving 3 bases unmatched. The CDR3 length is 15 residues. In nucleotides, the CDR3 is TGTGCCAGCAGCTTAGCGAGCGGGAGGGGGAATGAGCAGTTCTTC. This encodes CASSLASGRGNEQFF.

This rearrangement joins TRBV25-1 to TRBJ1-6; D is perhaps TRBD1 (6 bases). From germline, CDR1 is MGHDK and CDR2 SYGVNS. Trimming took off 11 bases at V and 6 bases at J, with 14 bases between the two ends. This CDR3 is built from 13 residues. The CDR3 region has the DNA TGTGCCGCGAAAGGACAGCCTAATTCACCCCTCCACTTT. This codes for CAAKGQPNSPLHF.

Comment on this clone: This sample includes further DNA sequences coding for the same CDR3. The chain couples TRBV19 to TRBJ1-5, with 9 bases aligning to TRBD1. The CDR3 consists of 14 residues. The V and J ends lost 6 bases and 2 bases, in that order; junction bases with no gene match: 2. Germline values: CDR1 LNHDA, CDR2 SQIVND (reference sequence). The DNA for the CDR3 is TGTGCCAGTAGACGGACAGGGGGCAATCAGCCCCAGCATTTT. Translation: CASRRTGGNQPQHF.

V gene TRBV5-1 combines with J gene TRBJ2-7; 9 bases are shared with TRBD2. The J segment lost 0 bases and the V segment lost 0 bases, leaving 7 bases of the junction unmatched. CDR3 length equals 17 residues. CDR1 and CDR2 (germline): SGHRS, YFSETQ. The CDR3 spells CASSLGPAGGVSYEQYF. CDR3 nucleotide sequence: TGCGCCAGCAGCTTGGGACCAGCGGGAGGAGTCTCCTACGAGCAGTACTTC.

This chain uses TRBV28 with TRBJ1-5; no definite D call. This CDR3 is 16 amino acids long. Germline CDR1 MDHEN, CDR2 SYDVKM. Trimming took 5 bases from V and 1 from J, leaving 15 bases between them. CDR3 amino acids: CASSTRHSSSNQPQHF. In nucleotides, the CDR3 is TGTGCCAGCAGTACTCGACATTCCTCAAGCAATCAGCCCCAGCATTTT.

The chain joins TRBV5-4 to TRBJ1-3; tentatively, D is TRBD1 (5 bases). Germline loops: CDR1 SGHNT, CDR2 YYREEE (reference sequence). V was pared by 1 base and J by 4 bases, with 12 bases between. The CDR3 totals 15 residues. The DNA for the CDR3 is TGTGCCAGCAGCTTGTATGGGGCTACGGGAAACACCATATATTTT. Its translation is CASSLYGATGNTIYF.

V gene TRBV9 combines with J gene TRBJ1-1, with D possibly TRBD1 on 6 matching bases. V lost 0 bases to trimming and J lost 7 bases, with 13 bases between them. The germline CDR1 and CDR2 sequences are SGDLS and YYNGEE. CDR3 size: 14 residues. This CDR3 is CASSVGVRGHEAFF. The DNA of the CDR3 is TGTGCCAGCAGCGTAGGCGTCAGGGGACATGAAGCTTTCTTT.

The chain joins TRBV6-1 to TRBJ2-1, with D possibly being TRBD2 (5 bases). The CDR3 has 12 residues. Germline loops: CDR1 MNHNS, CDR2 SASEGT. V was cut by 6 bases and J by 5 bases, with 8 bases left in between. The DNA for the CDR3 is TGTGCCAGCAGGGGGAGTAACAATGAGCAGTTCTTC. This translates into CASRGSNNEQFF.